This T cell receptor (beta chain) came from a study of T cell responses to AZD1222 COVID-19 vaccine. General study results and limits: Spike-specific TCR breadth and depth both grew after two AZD1222 doses.

The protocol was immunoSEQ multiplex PCR, while the TCRdb copy is restricted to in-frame clones and leaves out a portion. The sample records roughly 54,000 clones, more than 80% being singletons. As concerns this clone: The target antigen is unknown.

Second doses at about 4 or about 12 weeks were pooled. The origin of this receptor is an adult who received the AZD1222 COVID-19 vaccine. Source: peripheral blood, taken 28 days after the second AZD1222 dose.

The CDR3: CASSAQGQGTEKLFF. CDR3 DNA: TGTGCCAGCAGTGCACAGGGTCAGGGAACTGAAAAACTGTTTTTT. The chain joins TRBV27 to TRBJ1-4; a possible D gene is TRBD1 (6 bases). V lost 5 bases to trimming and J lost 7 bases, with 17 bases between them. This CDR3 contains 15 residues. Germline V gene sequence: CDR1 MNHEY, CDR2 SMNVEV (reference sequence).